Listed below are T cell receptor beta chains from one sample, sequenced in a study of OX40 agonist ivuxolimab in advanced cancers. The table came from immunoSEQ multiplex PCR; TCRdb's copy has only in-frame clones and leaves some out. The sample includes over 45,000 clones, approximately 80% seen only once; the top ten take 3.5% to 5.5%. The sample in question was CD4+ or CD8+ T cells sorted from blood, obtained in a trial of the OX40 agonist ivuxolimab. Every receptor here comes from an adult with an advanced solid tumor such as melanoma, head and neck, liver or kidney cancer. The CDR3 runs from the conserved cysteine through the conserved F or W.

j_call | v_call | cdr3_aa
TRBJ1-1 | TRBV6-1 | CASPRGVNTEAFF
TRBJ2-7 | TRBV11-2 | CASSLGGSRYYEQYF
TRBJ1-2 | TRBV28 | CASSFVAGGSYGYTF
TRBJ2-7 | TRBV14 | CASSLGTGGFREQYF
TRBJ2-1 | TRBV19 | CASSNLPSWTADYNEQFF
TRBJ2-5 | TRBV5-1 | CASSYLQETQYF
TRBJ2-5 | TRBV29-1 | CSGDRGETQYF
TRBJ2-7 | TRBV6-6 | CASSPRSGFRHEQYF
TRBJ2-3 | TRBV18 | CASSPPALAGSRTDTQYF
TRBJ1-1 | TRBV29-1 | CSVGQGGTEAFF
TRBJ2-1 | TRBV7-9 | CASSSTSGIRNEQFF
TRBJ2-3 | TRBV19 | CASSPGGAGGTYTQYF
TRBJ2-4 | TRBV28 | CASSLDSLAKNIQYF
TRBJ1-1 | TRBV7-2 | CASSLSTGGTEAFF
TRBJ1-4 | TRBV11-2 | CASSPRLHEKLFF
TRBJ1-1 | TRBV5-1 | CASSQQNLNTEAFF
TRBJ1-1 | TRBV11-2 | CASRRGGSNTEAFF
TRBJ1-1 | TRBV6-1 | CASFGHLNTEAFF
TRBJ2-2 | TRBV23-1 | CASNPPGQGANTGELFF
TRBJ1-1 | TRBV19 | CASLMTTHTEAFF
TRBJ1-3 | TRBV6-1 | CASSVSRGRGNTIYF
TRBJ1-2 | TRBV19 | CASSPQQGNYGYTF
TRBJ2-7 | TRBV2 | CASTEGDRGGSEQYF
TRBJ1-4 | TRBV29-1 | CSVGGGPMGEKLFF
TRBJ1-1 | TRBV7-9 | CASSSAARGTEAFF